This T cell receptor (beta chain) was captured by sequencing in a study of regulatory T cells in long-lasting Graves disease (dated by TCRdb to the early 2020s). Regarding the research as a whole: Persistent Graves' disease was defined as antithyroid drug treatment for over 5 years with persistently positive TSH receptor autoantibodies. This study used TCR sequencing and RNA sequencing of peripheral blood to compare persistent Graves' disease patients against newly diagnosed Graves' disease patients. A total of roughly 35 samples were covered by TCR sequencing, comprising approximately 13 persistent and around 20 newly diagnosed Graves' disease patients. Antithyroid drugs had been taken for around 9.8 years on average by persistent Graves' disease patients in the clinical cohort. The study was registered as a clinical trial and conducted in China.

The method behind the library was multiplex PCR. Reads for this sample came from an Illumina HiSeq 4000. To build TCR beta libraries, CDR3 regions were amplified by Arm-PCR using iRepertoire HTBI primers. Before sequencing, the PCR products underwent gel purification. Processing in the source paper ran as follows. Gene usage analysis of CDR3 amino acid clonotypes used the roughly 60 TRBV and more than 13 TRBJ segments found across samples. COPE and FqMerger were used to merge the filtered high-quality paired reads into contigs. Contigs were aligned with BLAST to IMGT TRBV, TRBD and TRBJ reference genes, and CDR3 was defined per IMGT. Highly expanded clones were defined as clonotypes with a frequency above 0.1%. Repertoire diversity was measured by Shannon entropy, and V-J evenness by the Gini coefficient. Clonotypes shared by more than one individual were considered public. TCRdb took the public reads, trimmed them with fastp at Q25, ran MiXCR for clone calling and kept in-frame beta chains. Rows are unified per CDR3 protein, each entry keeping the most common DNA and genes. These V and J calls are TCRdb output, not the study's own analysis. For this sample the table gives about 420,000 distinct CDR3 sequences, of which 23% were detected only once. Of the sample, about 26% is held by the ten largest clones.

The time point label here, explained by the study, means: persistent/refractory GD, antithyroid drugs over 5 years with positive TRAb. For both TCR sequencing and RNA sequencing, RNA was extracted from PBMCs using TRIzol. The diagnosis of Graves' disease was made according to American Thyroid Association guidelines. Patients were recruited from an endocrinology department in Xi'an, China. Each patient gave approximately 8.8 milliliters of peripheral blood, collected in an EDTA anticoagulant tube. Ficoll Paque Plus density gradient separation was used to isolate PBMCs, and no further T cell sorting was done. RNA quality was checked with an Agilent 2100 Bioanalyzer and agarose gel, and concentration with a NanoDrop 2000. This clonotype was recorded at least ten times. Its binding antigen is unknown. No base-level quality is on record; no much larger clone is a single base apart. For CDR1 and CDR2, the germline V gene (reference sequence) lists DFQATT and SNEGSKA. The CDR3 contains 15 residues, cysteine and phenylalanine counted. The sequence is cut down to CDR3 DNA, 45 bases in frame from base 1. Trimming costs V 5 bases and J 4 bases, and their ends lie 18 bases apart.

Beyond this particular receptor, the publication reports: Lower TCR Shannon entropy and fewer highly expanded clones were observed in persistent Graves' disease patients than in newly diagnosed patients, which suggested clonal expansion. As a limitation, the authors acknowledged that the small sample size may reduce accuracy. The study examined only peripheral blood because the primary lesion, thyroid tissue, could not be accessed. Preferential use of TRBV28, TRBJ1-2 and TRBJ2-5 was observed in persistent disease, whereas TRBV20-1 and TRBJ2-1 were favored in newly diagnosed disease. More public clonotypes were shared among persistent patients (under 3,000) than among newly diagnosed patients (966). Sequencing and analysis were restricted to the TCR beta chain.

Sequenced here: peripheral blood mononuclear cells (PBMCs), sampled when the disease was refractory, from a patient treated with antithyroid drugs. The rearrangement joined TRBV20-1 to TRBJ1-5, with the D gene call left open. This sequence originates from a female donor with Graves disease. The CDR3 reads as follows: CSAGRSISQNQPQHF. The nucleotides read TGCAGTGCTGGACGAAGTATCAGCCAAAATCAGCCCCAGCATTTT.